This T cell receptor (beta chain) stems from a study of blood T cell repertoires in COVID-19. Looking at the study overall: In each case, the material was cDNA or gDNA derived from T cells, B-cell-depleted T cells, or PBMCs.

Original data processing: Counts of nucleated cells, estimated from reference gene primer amplification, were obtained. Assay: immunoSEQ multiplex PCR; the TCRdb copy retains only in-frame clones and omits some. V, J and clone size are those of that table, while D and trimming were read from the DNA. Of 200,000 or so clones in the sample, approximately 88% were seen once. Enrollees, about 18 to 89 years old, lived in approximately 25 US areas. Germline values: CDR1 MNHEY, CDR2 SVGEGT. CDR3 size: 15 residues. The V segment lost 2 bases and the J segment 7 bases; nucleotides outside the gene matches: 8.

What was sequenced was PBMCs or T cells enriched from blood (not recorded which). The receptor comes from a woman between 35 and 50 years old with acute COVID-19. This rearrangement joins TRBV6-2 or TRBV6-3 to TRBJ2-1; 7 positions agree with TRBD1. DNA of the CDR3: TGTGCCAGCAGTTACGGTAGAAGGGGGCGGAATGAGCAGTTCTTC. It encodes CASSYGRRGRNEQFF.